This TCR beta chain was sequenced in a study of human T cells and chemical hapten exposure. Time point: patch test 2, 6 weeks after DPC sensitization. The treatment denotes: therapeutic diphenylcyclopropenone sensitization with weekly scalp DPC. Findings and caveats of the study: Those TCRs sitting above 1 in 1000 frequency stayed the same with DPC sensitization.

In the study's own analysis: A per-sample median of about 95,000 TCRs was observed, with counts ranging from roughly 23,224 to 750,000. MiXCR was run by TCRdb on the RACE reads, yielding one entry per CDR3 protein. These V and J calls are TCRdb output, not the study's own analysis. Altogether more than 75,000 distinct CDR3 sequences are present, about a tenth being singletons, with the ten largest covering approximately 2%. This clonotype appeared a few times. Antigen unknown. The input for sequencing was whole blood, taken in connection with sensitization to the hapten diphenylcyclopropenone (DPC). The TCR was taken from a woman aged 40 to 55 with alopecia areata. Some clones in this sample may be carry-over from other donors' samples.

CDR3 residues: CASSRVAGAPGTEAFF. The DNA for the CDR3 is TGTGCCAGCAGCCGAGTGGCGGGGGCCCCTGGCACTGAAGCTTTCTTT. The rearrangement links TRBV6-5 to TRBJ1-1, with a possible D match to TRBD1 (6 bases). CDR3 length: 16 residues. Germline V gives CDR1 MNHEY, CDR2 SVGAGI. V lost 6 bases and J lost 4, with 21 bases in between.